The TCR beta chain under discussion was sequenced for a study of blood T cell repertoires in COVID-19. The wider study: There were acute and convalescent COVID-19 samples, and they came from the United States, Italy and Spain.

TCRdb's copy holds only in-frame clones and misses some; the assay was immunoSEQ multiplex PCR. The sample holds around 140,000 clones, about four fifths seen once. During active infection, Seattle patients enrolled and were then monitored through disease. Germline-derived CDR1 and CDR2 are MDHEN and SYDVKM. Trimming left V 8 bases short and J 1 base short, with 11 bases between. The CDR3 is 13 amino acids. The table lists this clone with a count of one. The V and J genes are TRBV28 and TRBJ2-5; D is perhaps TRBD2 (6 bases). Sequencing was carried out using peripheral blood. This receptor was obtained from a man aged 25-45 years with COVID-19, enrolled during active disease. CDR3 amino acids: CASRGISQETQYF. The CDR3, as DNA: TGTGCCAGCCGCGGGATTTCCCAAGAGACCCAGTACTTC.